This T cell receptor beta chain was recorded in a study of blood T cells in healthy people across ages. Study-wide results and limits: There was no known CMV status for donors, so expanded clonotype changes were possibly confounded.

With regard to this clonotype: Its specificity is unknown.

Germline loops: CDR1 SGHAT, CDR2 FQNNGV. The CDR3 runs to 14 residues. It was with a sample-barcoded 5' primer and a J-beta primer mix that a second PCR of roughly 6 to 11 cycles was run. The template-switch adaptor, which had 12 random nucleotides, put a tag on each cDNA molecule. TCRdb fed the 5' RACE reads into MiXCR, producing one record per CDR3 protein. The profile shows 600,000 to 800,000 distinct CDR3 sequences, about 51% of them singletons. The V and J genes are TRBV11-2 and TRBJ2-5; a possible D gene is TRBD1 (5 bases). TRBJ2-7 matches the DNA end more closely, so the J call is doubtful. The sequence derives from a woman older than 75 in good health. Input material: blood. The CDR3 here is CASSPLRGGYEQYF. The CDR3 DNA is TGTGCCAGCAGCCCACTAAGGGGCGGCTACGAGCAGTACTTC.